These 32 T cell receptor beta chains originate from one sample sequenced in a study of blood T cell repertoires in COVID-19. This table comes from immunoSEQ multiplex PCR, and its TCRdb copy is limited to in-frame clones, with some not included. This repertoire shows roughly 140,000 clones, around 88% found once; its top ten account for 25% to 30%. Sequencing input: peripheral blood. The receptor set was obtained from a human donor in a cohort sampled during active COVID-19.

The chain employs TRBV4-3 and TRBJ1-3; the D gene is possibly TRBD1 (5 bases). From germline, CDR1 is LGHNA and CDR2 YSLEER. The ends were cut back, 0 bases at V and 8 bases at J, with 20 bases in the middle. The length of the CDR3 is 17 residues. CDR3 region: CASSQDWARVRSDTIYF. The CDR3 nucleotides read TGCGCCAGCAGCCAAGATTGGGCCAGGGTGAGGTCGGACACCATATATTTT.

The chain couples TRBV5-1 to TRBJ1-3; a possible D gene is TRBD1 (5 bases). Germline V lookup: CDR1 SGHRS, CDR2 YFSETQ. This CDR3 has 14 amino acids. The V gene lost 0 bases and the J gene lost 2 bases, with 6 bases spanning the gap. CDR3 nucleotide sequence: TGCGCCAGCAGCTTGGGACAGCCTGGAAACACCATATATTTT. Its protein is CASSLGQPGNTIYF.

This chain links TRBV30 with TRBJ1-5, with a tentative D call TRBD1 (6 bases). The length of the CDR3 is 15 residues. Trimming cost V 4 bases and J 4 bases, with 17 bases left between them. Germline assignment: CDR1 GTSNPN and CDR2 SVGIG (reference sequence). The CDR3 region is CAWNTGRSRNQPQHF. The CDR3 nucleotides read TGTGCCTGGAATACAGGGCGTTCTCGAAATCAGCCCCAGCATTTT. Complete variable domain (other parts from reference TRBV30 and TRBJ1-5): SQTIHQWPATLVQPVGSPLSLECTVEGTSNPNLYWYRQAAGRGLQLLFYSVGIGQISSEVPQNLSASRPQDRQFILSSKKLLLSDSGFYLCAWNTGRSRNQPQHFGDGTRLSIL.

CDR3 region: CASSPGGWRPLNYGYTF. CDR3 DNA sequence: TGCGCCAGCAGCCCCGGGGGTTGGCGCCCCCTTAACTATGGCTACACCTTC. This chain links TRBV4-3 with TRBJ1-2; D possibly corresponds to TRBD1 (5 bases). Trimming removed 4 bases at V and 1 base at J, with 19 bases between. The V gene's germline CDR1 is LGHNA and CDR2 YSLEER. CDR3 length: 17 amino acids.

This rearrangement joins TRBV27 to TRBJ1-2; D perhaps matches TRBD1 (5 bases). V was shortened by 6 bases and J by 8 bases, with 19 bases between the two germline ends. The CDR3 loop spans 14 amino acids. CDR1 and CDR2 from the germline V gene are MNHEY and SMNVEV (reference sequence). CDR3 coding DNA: TGTGCCAGCAGGCTACAGGCTAGGCAAGCCGGCTACACCTTC. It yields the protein CASRLQARQAGYTF.

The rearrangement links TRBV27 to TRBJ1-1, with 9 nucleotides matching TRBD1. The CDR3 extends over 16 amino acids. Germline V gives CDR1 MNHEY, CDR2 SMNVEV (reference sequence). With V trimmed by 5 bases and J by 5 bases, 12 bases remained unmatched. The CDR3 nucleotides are TGTGCCAGCAGTAGAAGGACGGGGACAGGGAGGACTGAAGCTTTCTTT. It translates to CASSRRTGTGRTEAFF.

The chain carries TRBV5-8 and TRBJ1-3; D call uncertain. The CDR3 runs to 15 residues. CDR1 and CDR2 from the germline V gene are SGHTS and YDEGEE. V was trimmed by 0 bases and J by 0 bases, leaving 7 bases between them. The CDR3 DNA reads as TGTGCCAGCAGCTTGGGAGTTTACTCTGGAAACACCATATATTTT. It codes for CASSLGVYSGNTIYF.

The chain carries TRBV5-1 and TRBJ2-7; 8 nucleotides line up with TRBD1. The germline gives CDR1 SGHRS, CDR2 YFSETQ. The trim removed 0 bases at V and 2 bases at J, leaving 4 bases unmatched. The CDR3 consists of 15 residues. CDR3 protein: CASSLGGTGPYEQYF. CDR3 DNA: TGCGCCAGCAGCTTGGGGGGGACAGGCCCCTACGAGCAGTACTTC. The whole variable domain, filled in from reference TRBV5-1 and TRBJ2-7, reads KAGVTQTPRYLIKTRGQQVTLSCSPISGHRSVSWYQQTPGQGLQFLFEYFSETQRNKGNFPGRFSGRQFSNSRSEMNVSTLELGDSALYLCASSLGGTGPYEQYFGPGTRLTVT.

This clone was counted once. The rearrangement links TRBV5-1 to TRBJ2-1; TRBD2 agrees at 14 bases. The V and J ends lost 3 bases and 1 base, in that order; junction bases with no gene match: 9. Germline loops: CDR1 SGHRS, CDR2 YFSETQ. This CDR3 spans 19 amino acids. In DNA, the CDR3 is TGCGCCAGCAGCTCTGATTCCGGGACTAGCGGGAGATCCTACAATGAGCAGTTCTTC. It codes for CASSSDSGTSGRSYNEQFF. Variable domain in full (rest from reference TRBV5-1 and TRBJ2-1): KAGVTQTPRYLIKTRGQQVTLSCSPISGHRSVSWYQQTPGQGLQFLFEYFSETQRNKGNFPGRFSGRQFSNSRSEMNVSTLELGDSALYLCASSSDSGTSGRSYNEQFFGPGTRLTVL.

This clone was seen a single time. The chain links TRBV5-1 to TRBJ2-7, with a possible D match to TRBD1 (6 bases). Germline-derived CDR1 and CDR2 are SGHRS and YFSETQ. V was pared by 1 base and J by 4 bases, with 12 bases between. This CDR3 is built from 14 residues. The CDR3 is CASSLPKTGYEQYF. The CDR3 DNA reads TGCGCCAGCAGCTTGCCGAAGACAGGTTACGAGCAGTACTTC.

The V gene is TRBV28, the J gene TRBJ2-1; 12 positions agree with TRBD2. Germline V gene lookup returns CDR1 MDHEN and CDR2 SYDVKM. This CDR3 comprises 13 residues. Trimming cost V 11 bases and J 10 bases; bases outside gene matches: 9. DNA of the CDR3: TGTGCCGCGAGACTAGCGGGGGCTAGGGAGCAGTTCTTC. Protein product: CAARLAGAREQFF.

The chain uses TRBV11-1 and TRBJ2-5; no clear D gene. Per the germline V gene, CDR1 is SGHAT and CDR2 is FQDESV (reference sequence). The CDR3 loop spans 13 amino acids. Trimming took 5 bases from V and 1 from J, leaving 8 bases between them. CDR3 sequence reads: CASSLSSQETQYF. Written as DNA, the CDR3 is TGTGCCAGCAGCCTTTCCTCCCAAGAGACCCAGTACTTC.

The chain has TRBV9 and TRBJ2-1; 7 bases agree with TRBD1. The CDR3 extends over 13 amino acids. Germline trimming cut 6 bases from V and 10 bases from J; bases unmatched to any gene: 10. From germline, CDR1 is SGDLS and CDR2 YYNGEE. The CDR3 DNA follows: TGTGCCAGCAACAGACAGGGCCTGGAAGAGCAGTTCTTC. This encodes CASNRQGLEEQFF.

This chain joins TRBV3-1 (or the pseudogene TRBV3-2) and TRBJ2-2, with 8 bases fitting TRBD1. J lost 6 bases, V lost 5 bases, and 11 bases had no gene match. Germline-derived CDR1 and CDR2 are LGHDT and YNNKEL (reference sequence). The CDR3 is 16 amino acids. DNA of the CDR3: TGTGCCAGCAGCAACCCCCGGACAGGGACCCCCGGGGAGCTGTTTTTT. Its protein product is CASSNPRTGTPGELFF.

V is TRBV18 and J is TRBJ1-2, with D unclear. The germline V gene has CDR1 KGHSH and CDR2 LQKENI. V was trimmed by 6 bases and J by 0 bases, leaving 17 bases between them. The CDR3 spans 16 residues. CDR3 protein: CASSLGRAGTNYGYTF. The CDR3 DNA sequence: TGTGCCAGCTCCCTAGGGAGAGCGGGTACTAACTATGGCTACACCTTC.

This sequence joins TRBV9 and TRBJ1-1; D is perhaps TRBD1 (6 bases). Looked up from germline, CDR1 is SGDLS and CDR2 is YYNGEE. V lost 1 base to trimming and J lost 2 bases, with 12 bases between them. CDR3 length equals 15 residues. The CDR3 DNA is TGTGCCAGCAGCGTATTAGGGGACACCAACACTGAAGCTTTCTTT. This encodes CASSVLGDTNTEAFF.

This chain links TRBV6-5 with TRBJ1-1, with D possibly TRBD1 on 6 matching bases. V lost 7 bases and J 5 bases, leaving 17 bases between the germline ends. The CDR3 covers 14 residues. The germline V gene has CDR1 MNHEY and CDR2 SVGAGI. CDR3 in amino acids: CASTREGGSTEAFF. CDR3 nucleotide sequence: TGTGCCAGCACGCGGGAGGGGGGGAGTACTGAAGCTTTCTTT.

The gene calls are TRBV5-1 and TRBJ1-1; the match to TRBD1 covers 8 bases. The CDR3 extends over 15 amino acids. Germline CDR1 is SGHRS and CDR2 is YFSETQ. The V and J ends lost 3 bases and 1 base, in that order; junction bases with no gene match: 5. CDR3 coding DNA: TGCGCCAGCAGCTCCGGACAGGGTAAGAACACTGAAGCTTTCTTT. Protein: CASSSGQGKNTEAFF.

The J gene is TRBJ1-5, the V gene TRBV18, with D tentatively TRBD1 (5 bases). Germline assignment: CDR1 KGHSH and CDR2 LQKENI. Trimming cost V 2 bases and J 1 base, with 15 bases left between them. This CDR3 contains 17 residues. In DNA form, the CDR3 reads TGTGCCAGCTCACCAAAGGGGCGAGAAAGCAGCAATCAGCCCCAGCATTTT. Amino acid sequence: CASSPKGRESSNQPQHF. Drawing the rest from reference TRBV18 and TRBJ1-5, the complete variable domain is NAGVMQNPRHLVRRRGQEARLRCSPMKGHSHVYWYRQLPEEGLKFMVYLQKENIIDESGMPKERFSAEFPKEGPSILRIQQVVRGDSAAYFCASSPKGRESSNQPQHFGDGTRLSIL.

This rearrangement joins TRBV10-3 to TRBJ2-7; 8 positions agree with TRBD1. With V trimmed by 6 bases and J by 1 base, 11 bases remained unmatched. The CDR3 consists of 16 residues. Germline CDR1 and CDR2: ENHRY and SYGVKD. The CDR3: CAISDDRGGGSYEQYF. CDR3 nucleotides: TGTGCCATCAGCGACGACAGGGGAGGAGGGTCCTACGAGCAGTACTTC.

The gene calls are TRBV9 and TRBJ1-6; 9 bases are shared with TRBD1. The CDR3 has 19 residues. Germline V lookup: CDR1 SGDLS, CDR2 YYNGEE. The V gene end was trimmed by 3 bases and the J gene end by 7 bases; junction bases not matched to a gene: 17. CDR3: CASSALPSSGQGPNSPLHF. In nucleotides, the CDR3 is TGTGCCAGCAGCGCCCTTCCTAGTTCGGGACAGGGTCCAAATTCACCCCTCCACTTT.

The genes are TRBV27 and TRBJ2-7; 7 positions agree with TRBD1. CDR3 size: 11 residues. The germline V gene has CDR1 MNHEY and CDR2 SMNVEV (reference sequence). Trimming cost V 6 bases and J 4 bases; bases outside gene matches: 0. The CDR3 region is CASRQGYEQYF. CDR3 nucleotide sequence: TGTGCCAGCAGACAGGGGTACGAGCAGTACTTC.

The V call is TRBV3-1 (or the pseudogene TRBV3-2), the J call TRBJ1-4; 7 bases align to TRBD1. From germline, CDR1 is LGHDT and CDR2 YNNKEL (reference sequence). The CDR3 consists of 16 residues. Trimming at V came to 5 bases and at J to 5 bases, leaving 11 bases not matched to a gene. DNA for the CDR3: TGTGCCAGCAGCTCCATAGTGGGACAGCGAAATGAAAAACTGTTTTTT. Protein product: CASSSIVGQRNEKLFF.

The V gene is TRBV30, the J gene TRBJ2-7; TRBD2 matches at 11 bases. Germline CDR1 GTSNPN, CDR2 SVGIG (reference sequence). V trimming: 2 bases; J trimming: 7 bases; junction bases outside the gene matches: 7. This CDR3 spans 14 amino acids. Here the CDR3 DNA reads TGTGCCTGGAGTCGACTAGCGGGGACTTTAGAGCAGTACTTC. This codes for CAWSRLAGTLEQYF.

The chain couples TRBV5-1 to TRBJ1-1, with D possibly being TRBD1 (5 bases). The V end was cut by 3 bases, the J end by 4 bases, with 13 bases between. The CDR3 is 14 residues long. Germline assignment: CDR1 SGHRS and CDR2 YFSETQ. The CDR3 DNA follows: TGCGCCAGCAGCTCGGTAGGGGTGGGCACTGAAGCTTTCTTT. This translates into CASSSVGVGTEAFF.

CDR3 DNA: TGCGCCAGCAGCCAAGATGGCAAGAACACTGAAGCTTTCTTT. Amino acid sequence: CASSQDGKNTEAFF. The rearrangement joins TRBV4-3 to TRBJ1-1, with D unresolved. This CDR3 has 14 amino acids. Deletions cut 0 bases from V and 1 base from J, with 6 bases between. Germline V CDR1 and CDR2: LGHNA, YSLEER.

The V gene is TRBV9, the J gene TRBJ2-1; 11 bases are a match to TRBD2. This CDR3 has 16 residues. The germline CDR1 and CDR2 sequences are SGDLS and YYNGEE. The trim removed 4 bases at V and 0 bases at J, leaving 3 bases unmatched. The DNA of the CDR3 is TGTGCCAGCAGCCTAGCGGGGGGCCTCTCCTACAATGAGCAGTTCTTC. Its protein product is CASSLAGGLSYNEQFF.

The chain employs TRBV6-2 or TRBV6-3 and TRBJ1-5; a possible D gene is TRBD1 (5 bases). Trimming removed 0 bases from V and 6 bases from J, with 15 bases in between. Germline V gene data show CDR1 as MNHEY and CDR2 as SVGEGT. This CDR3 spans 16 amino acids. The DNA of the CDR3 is TGTGCCAGCAGTTACTCCCCGGGACTGCGCCTTCAGCCCCAGCATTTT. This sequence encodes CASSYSPGLRLQPQHF.

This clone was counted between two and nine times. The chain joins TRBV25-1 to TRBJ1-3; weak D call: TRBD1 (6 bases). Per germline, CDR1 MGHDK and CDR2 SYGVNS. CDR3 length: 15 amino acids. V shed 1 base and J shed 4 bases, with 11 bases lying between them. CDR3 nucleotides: TGTGCCAGCAGTGAATCTGGGGGCGGCGGAAACACCATATATTTT. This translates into CASSESGGGGNTIYF.

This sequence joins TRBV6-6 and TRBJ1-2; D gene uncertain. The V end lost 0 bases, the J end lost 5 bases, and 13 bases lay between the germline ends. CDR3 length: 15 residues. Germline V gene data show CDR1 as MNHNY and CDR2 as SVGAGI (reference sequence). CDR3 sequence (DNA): TGTGCCAGCAGTTACTCAGATGACTCCTCGTATGGCTACACCTTC. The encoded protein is CASSYSDDSSYGYTF.

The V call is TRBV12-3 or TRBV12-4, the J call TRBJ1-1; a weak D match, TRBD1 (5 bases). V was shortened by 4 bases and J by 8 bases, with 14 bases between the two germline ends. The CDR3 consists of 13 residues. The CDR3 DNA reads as TGTGCCAGCAGTTACGGGGGATGGACAGAAGCTTTCTTT. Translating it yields CASSYGGWTEAFF.

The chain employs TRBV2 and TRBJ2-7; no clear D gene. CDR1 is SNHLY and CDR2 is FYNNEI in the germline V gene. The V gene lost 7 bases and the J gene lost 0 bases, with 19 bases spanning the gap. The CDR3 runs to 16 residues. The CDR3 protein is CASTTRGELYSYEQYF. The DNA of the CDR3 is TGTGCCAGCACCACCCGAGGAGAACTTTACTCCTACGAGCAGTACTTC.